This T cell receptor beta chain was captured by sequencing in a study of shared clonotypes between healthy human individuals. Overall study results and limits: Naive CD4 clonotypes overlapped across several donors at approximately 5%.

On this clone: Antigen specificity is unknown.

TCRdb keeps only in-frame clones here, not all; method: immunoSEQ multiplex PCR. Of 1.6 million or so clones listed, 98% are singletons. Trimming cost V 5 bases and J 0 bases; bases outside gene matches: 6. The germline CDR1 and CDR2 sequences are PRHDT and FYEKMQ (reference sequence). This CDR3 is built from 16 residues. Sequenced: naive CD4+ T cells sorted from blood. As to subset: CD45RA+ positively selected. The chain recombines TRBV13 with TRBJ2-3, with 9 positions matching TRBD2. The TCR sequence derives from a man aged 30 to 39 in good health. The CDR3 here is CASSARLAASTDTQYF. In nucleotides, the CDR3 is TGTGCCAGCAGCGCACGACTAGCGGCAAGCACAGATACGCAGTATTTT.